The rows below give T cell receptor beta chains drawn from one sample of a study of beta chain features in type 1 diabetes. Some clones are missing from TCRdb's copy, which holds only in-frame ones; the method was immunoSEQ multiplex PCR. The sample includes some 660,000 clones, around an eighth seen only once; the top ten take approximately 0.042%. Sequenced sample: naive CD4+ T cells from blood. The receptor set was obtained from a man in his late teens or twenties with type 1 diabetes. Each CDR3 is given with its conserved first and last residue. The order of the fields is D gene, V gene, J gene, clone size, CDR3 DNA, CDR3 protein. The D gene is left open where the match is weak. Only part of the rows carry a size: once, few, many, or a class if the clone is expanded.

TRBD1	TRBV5-4	TRBJ2-6	few	TGTGCCAGCAGCGCCGGACAGGGTTACTCCGGGGCCAACGTCCTGACTTTC	CASSAGQGYSGANVLTF
-	TRBV5-1	TRBJ2-7	few	TGCGCCAGCAGCTTGGGCGGGACCAACCCGTACGAGCAGTACTTC	CASSLGGTNPYEQYF
-	TRBV18	TRBJ1-5	-	TGTGCCAGCTCACCCCAGGGTGGCAATCAGCCCCAGCATTTT	CASSPQGGNQPQHF
TRBD2	TRBV10-3	TRBJ2-3	-	TGTGCCATCAGTGGATTAGCTAGCGGGATTCTCGCAGATACGCAGTATTTT	CAISGLASGILADTQYF
-	TRBV7-3	TRBJ1-1	few	TGTGCCAGCAGCTTAAACAGGGAGGTTGAAGCTTTCTTT	CASSLNREVEAFF
-	TRBV6-1	TRBJ2-7	few	TGTGCCAGCAGTGAAAAGTACGAGCAGTACTTC	CASSEKYEQYF
-	TRBV4-3	TRBJ2-7	few	TGCGCCAGCAGCCAAGTCTCCCCCCAGGAGCAGTACTTC	CASSQVSPQEQYF
-	TRBV7-3	TRBJ2-7	-	TGTGCCAGCAGCTTTGGGACGGGAGTCTACGAGCAGTACTTC	CASSFGTGVYEQYF
-	TRBV30	TRBJ2-3	-	TGTGCCTGGAGCATAGGCACAGATACGCAGTATTTT	CAWSIGTDTQYF
TRBD1	TRBV7-6	TRBJ2-2	-	TGTGCCAGCAGCTCTCCGGGACAGGGGCGTACCGGGGAGCTGTTTTTT	CASSSPGQGRTGELFF
TRBD1	TRBV13	TRBJ1-1	few	TGTGCCAGCAGCTCCGGGACAGGGAATCCTATGAACACTGAAGCTTTCTTT	CASSSGTGNPMNTEAFF
-	TRBV20-1	TRBJ2-1	few	TGCAGTGCTAGACCCTCCAATGAGCAGTTCTTC	CSARPSNEQFF
TRBD2	TRBV30	TRBJ2-5	-	TGTGCCTGGAGTTCGGGACTAAAGAAGACCCAGTACTTC	CAWSSGLKKTQYF
TRBD1	TRBV19	TRBJ1-2	few	TGTGCCAGTAACGAGCGGGCCTTAAACCGAGACAGGGTATTCGGCTACACCTTC	CASNERALNRDRVFGYTF
TRBD1	TRBV7-2	TRBJ2-3	-	TGTGCCAGCAGCTTACGGACAGGGGGCTCGGATACGCAGTATTTT	CASSLRTGGSDTQYF
-	TRBV7-8	TRBJ2-5	-	TGTGCCAGCAGCTTAGGGCTAGCCAGTCAAAGGACCCAGTACTTC	CASSLGLASQRTQYF